This T cell receptor beta chain was observed in a study of cytomegalovirus exposure and HLA in healthy donors listed by TCRdb under 2017. About the investigation overall: According to an earlier analysis of several hundred of the donors, some 180 million T cells yielded roughly 110 million unique TCR beta sequences and 276 Gb of sequence data. About 300 gigabases of sequencing data and around 87 million unique TCR sequences were included in an early release covering roughly 600 HLA-typed donors. Of the roughly 410 genotyped donors, over 80% were placed in the genetic ancestry cluster associated with self-reported Caucasian donors. The study aimed to test whether cataloging public T cell receptors could reveal signatures of past pathogen exposure. The study profiled the T cell repertoires of some 610 subjects by immunosequencing and related them to cytomegalovirus serostatus. Besides the first cohort of 500 to 700 subjects, a separate validation cohort made up of 90 to 150 different subjects was used. To predict cytomegalovirus infection status, the study combined high-throughput TCR immunosequencing, statistical association of individual TCRs with disease status, and machine learning. To study patterns of TCR occurrence, a later analysis re-analyzed previously published TCR beta repertoires from 666 donors and added high-resolution HLA genotyping. In the later analysis, no new phenotypic data were used to find candidate immune exposures; instead, reliance was placed on TCR beta sequences and their occurrence across donors. In an earlier analysis of 500 to 650 of the donors, high-throughput TCR beta sequencing was used to judge whether each TCR beta V gene segment behaved as functional or pseudogenic. Alongside the repertoire data, information on donor age, sex, ethnicity and CMV serostatus was compiled. Genome-wide SNP genotypes for about 65% of the 666 donors were used in a later genetic analysis, which treated that subset as a discovery cohort. All discovery cohort repertoires had been generated on a single sequencing platform. HLA typing included class I and class II loci at four-digit resolution. Typing coverage differed by locus: A, B, C, DRB1 and DQB1 were typed in about 620-630 donors, DQA1 in about 510, DPA1 in over 600, and DPB1 in 450 to 490. Because of strong linkage in the cohort, roughly five DR-DQ haplotypes were treated as single units for association and clustering. Among several hundred genotyped donors of the cohort, an average of roughly 230,000 unique TCR beta nucleotide sequences was sequenced per donor, of which about 18% were non-productive. What the study reported, not specific to this receptor: Cytomegalovirus status was reported to be diagnosed by the classifier with high specificity and sensitivity in both the original and validation cohorts. Compared with the roughly 670-donor mean, donors in an Asian-associated ancestry cluster had fewer N-insertions in productive TCRs, according to a later genetic analysis. Because HLA typing was missing for some donors at each locus, association tests included only the typed subset. Strong co-occurrence of HLA alleles, especially DR and DQ, made assigning TCR associations to individual alleles difficult. V-gene and J-gene trimming of TCR beta chains was associated with a missense DCLRE1C variant in a later genetic analysis, and the association was replicated in an independent cohort. A further reported finding was that TCR beta sequences accurately predicted the HLA-A and HLA-B alleles for most subjects in the first cohort. While some public TCRs were present in many individuals, most TCR sequences turned up only very rarely across donors. A cluster of highly shared sequence variants was judged likely to represent a technical artifact of the sequencing pipeline. Several of the top co-occurrence clusters appeared to be linked to parvovirus B19, influenza, CMV and Epstein-Barr virus, according to a later analysis. Some IMGT-functional V segments, including TRBV6-2 and TRBV6-3, could not be distinguished by the 87-base-pair reads and were therefore excluded. In an earlier analysis of 450 to 750 of the donors, most TCR beta V segments appeared in productive rearrangements about 87% or about 30% of the time, broadly matching IMGT annotations. A later analysis associated about 18,000 TCR beta sequences with specific HLA alleles at a false discovery rate of 0.05. In vitro tests confirmed that a few of the cytomegalovirus-associated TCR beta chains recognize cytomegalovirus antigens. Most CMV-associated TCR beta chains appeared to be HLA-restricted in a later analysis, and the HLA associations seemed to be driven largely by CMV exposure. According to the authors, the approach could potentially be generalized to other disease states and immunological phenotypes. Only TCR beta chains were sequenced in this cohort, and the absence of alpha or paired-chain data limited detectable features. A later analysis found that TCR association rates varied across HLA loci, with DRB1 alleles showing the most associated TCRs and HLA-C alleles the fewest. Because counts were too low, roughly 16 rarely observed V segments, including chromosome 9 orphons, were excluded from the earlier analysis of 587 of the donors. In a later analysis, HLA-associated TCR beta chains were found to be more clonally expanded and to have lower generation probabilities than equally common non-associated chains. Correlated functional status among segregating V segments might be attributable to linkage disequilibrium, but an unknown experimental factor could not be ruled out. CMV serostatus was the only immune exposure information available for the cohort. The study gave a list of about 160 TCR beta chains associated with cytomegalovirus. The presence/absence analyses assumed that sequencing depth was roughly uniform across donors, and that assumption may not be true.

In the case of this clone: The antigen it binds to is not known. The sample holds no much larger clone one base away, and base qualities are not on file. Additional DNA sequences in this sample encode the identical CDR3.

From cysteine to phenylalanine, the CDR3 is 12 amino acids long. Kept here is only the CDR3 DNA, which spans 36 bases and is read in frame from base 1. The junction shows trimming of 4 bases on V and 3 bases on J, plus 6 bases between the germline ends. Via the germline V gene, CDR1 is SGDLS and CDR2 YYNGEE. The cohort was made up of about 610 healthy bone marrow donors. At the time of sampling, all cohort members were nominally healthy, though unrecorded immune exposures were likely present. The donor tested CMV seronegative, placing the donor among the 350 or so seronegative members of the cohort. Every donor gave a peripheral blood sample, and the peripheral blood mononuclear cells from that sample were used for TCR beta sequencing. Genomic DNA extraction from the blood cell samples was performed with the Qiagen DNeasy Blood Extraction Kit. The method behind the library was the immunoSEQ multiplex PCR assay. For the multiplex PCR, a mixture combining 60 forward primers for TCR Vbeta segments and 13 reverse primers for TCR Jbeta segments was used. A multiplex PCR assay on genomic DNA amplified the CDR3 region of rearranged TCR beta genes. On the Illumina HiSeq System, the amplified TCR beta libraries were sequenced as 87-base-pair reads. In the paper's pipeline: In a later analysis, roughly 80 million unique TCR beta chains were counted across the approximately 640 repertoires, and roughly 10 million of these chains were shared by at least two donors. Raw reads were error-corrected and collapsed into unique sequences by a nearest-neighbor algorithm in which closely related sequences were merged to remove PCR and sequencing errors. V, D and J gene segments were assigned by aligning CDR3 sequences to IMGT reference sequences. For a sequence to be retained, at least a six-nucleotide match to both a V gene segment and a J gene segment was required. A rearrangement counted as productive if the CDR3 had no stop codons and remained in frame with V and J, and every other rearrangement counted as non-productive. CDR3 was defined by IMGT convention, running from the second conserved V-encoded cysteine to the conserved J-encoded phenylalanine. The earlier analysis of 500 to 750 of the donors excluded any sequence lacking an unambiguous match to a single V gene segment. In an earlier analysis of 587 of the donors, V segments were called functional above 56.7% productive rearrangements and were called segregating when the between-donor standard deviation exceeded 5%. To diagnose cytomegalovirus status from the catalog of TCR beta chain sequences, a statistical classification framework was built. In a later analysis, TCR nucleotide sequences were compared against IMGT/GENE-DB human TR gene sequences so that V and J genes could be assigned. In a later analysis, CDR3 sequences and most-parsimonious VDJ recombination scenarios were assigned using the TCRdist pipeline. In a later analysis, each TCR beta chain was defined by its CDR3 amino acid sequence together with its V-gene family, and reads lacking a unique V-gene family were excluded. To address suspected cross-contamination and a sequencing artifact, a later analysis removed a few hundred highly shared, low-generation-probability nucleotide sequences. A later analysis calculated a clonal expansion index for each public chain from normalized within-repertoire ranks of inferred template counts. Generation probabilities in a later analysis came from a VDJ recombination model fitted to out-of-frame rearrangements, and those results were checked against IGoR. In a later analysis, TCR-TCR, TCR-HLA and TCR-CMV co-occurrence was scored with hypergeometric tests, and a repertoire-size bias correction was applied to TCR pairs. A later analysis estimated false discovery rates by permuting HLA or CMV assignments 20 times. In a later analysis, co-occurring TCRs were grouped with DBSCAN, and TCRdist sequence similarity was added when clustering was performed within HLA-allele-positive subsets. Repertoires with fewer than 30,000 or more than 120,000 public chains were left out of co-occurrence clustering, as were about 5 repertoires with anomalous nucleotide sharing. TCRdb's version of the immuneACCESS table is confined to in-frame rearrangements and falls short of the full clone set. An unresolved V gene accounts for under half of the shortfall where checked; the remainder is of unknown origin. The V and J calls and clone size are taken from that table; D and trimming were inferred from the DNA. For this sample the table gives some 130,000 clones, of which 60% to 80% were detected only once. In total, the top ten clones hold roughly 7% of the sample.

The chain is encoded by TRBV9 joined to TRBJ2-3; the D gene identity is not certain. The sample was PBMCs. The clonotype comes from a male donor in good health and CMV-seronegative. The CDR3 sequence is CASSPGTDTQYF. The nucleotide sequence is TGTGCCAGCAGCCCCGGTACAGATACGCAGTATTTT.